The 31 T cell receptor beta chains below all came from one sample that was sequenced in a study of cytomegalovirus exposure and HLA in healthy donors. Both 60 Vbeta primers and 13 Jbeta primers went into the PCR. Using immunoSEQ multiplex PCR, the repertoire was profiled, and TCRdb retains in-frame clones only, with some absent. The sample holds some 110,000 clones, over 60% seen once. The specimen sequenced was PBMCs. These receptor sequences come from a woman between 40 and 50 years old in good health and CMV-seropositive.

This rearrangement joins TRBV10-3 to TRBJ2-1; 9 bases line up with TRBD2. Germline assignment: CDR1 ENHRY and CDR2 SYGVKD. V trimming: 1 base; J trimming: 4 bases; junction bases outside the gene matches: 8. The CDR3 spans 17 residues. The CDR3 loop reads CAISELAGGLSYNEQFF. CDR3 in DNA: TGTGCCATCAGTGAGTTGGCGGGGGGGCTCTCTTACAATGAGCAGTTCTTC.

The rearrangement uses TRBV27 and TRBJ1-5; D might be TRBD1 (6 bases). Trimming removed 5 bases at V and 6 bases at J, with 11 bases between. Looked up from germline, CDR1 is MNHEY and CDR2 is SMNVEV (reference sequence). The CDR3 is made up of 13 amino acids. The chain's CDR3 is CASSVRGFQPQHF. As DNA, the CDR3 is TGTGCCAGCAGTGTCAGGGGTTTTCAGCCCCAGCATTTT.

This clone has a handful of counts. The CDR3 DNA reads as TGTGCCAGCAGTTACGCCAGGGCGGTCGATTCACCCCTCCACTTT. This sequence encodes CASSYARAVDSPLHF. This rearrangement joins TRBV6-5 to TRBJ1-6; weak D call: TRBD1 (5 bases). Trimming pared 2 bases from V and 8 bases from J, leaving 13 bases between. CDR1 and CDR2 from the germline V gene are MNHEY and SVGAGI. This CDR3 region has 15 residues.

The chain uses TRBV11-2 and TRBJ1-1, with TRBD1 identical over 7 bases. Germline values: CDR1 SGHAT, CDR2 FQNNGV. The CDR3 sequence is 13 residues long. J was trimmed by 4 bases and V by 5 bases; bases with no gene match: 4. This CDR3 reads CASSSNRGTEAFF. The CDR3 nucleotides read TGTGCCAGCAGCAGTAACAGGGGCACTGAAGCTTTCTTT.

In its sample, this clone was seen a few times. The chain has TRBV9 and TRBJ2-1; 9 bases fit TRBD2. CDR3 length: 16 amino acids. Trimming removed 0 bases from V and 7 bases from J; junction bases left unmatched: 8. Germline CDR1 is SGDLS and CDR2 is YYNGEE. For the CDR3, the DNA is TGTGCCAGCAGCGTAGGGGTAGCGGGAGTGGGTAATGAGCAGTTCTTC. Translated: CASSVGVAGVGNEQFF.

The chain has TRBV29-1 and TRBJ1-1; no clear D. The CDR3 totals 13 residues. Trimming took off 7 bases at V and 5 bases at J, with 17 bases between the two ends. Germline assignment: CDR1 SQVTM and CDR2 ANQGSEA. The chain's CDR3 is CSARSGPGTEAFF. CDR3 coding DNA: TGCAGCGCCCGAAGCGGACCCGGGACTGAAGCTTTCTTT.

The rearrangement links TRBV12-2 to TRBJ2-7; the table's D gene call, TRBD1, was not cross checked with the DNA. TRBV12-2 is noted as a pseudogene. The CDR3 totals 12 residues. The CDR3 spells CASRFNRGEQYF. In DNA, the CDR3 is TGTGCAAGTCGCTTTAACAGGGGCGAGCAGTACTTC.

This chain uses TRBV5-1 with TRBJ2-2, with D perhaps TRBD1 (5 bases). Germline V CDR1 and CDR2: SGHRS, YFSETQ. The length of the CDR3 is 15 residues. V was clipped by 2 bases and J by 2 bases, with 10 bases between them. CDR3 residues: CASSFSTGNTGELFF. CDR3 coding DNA: TGCGCCAGCAGCTTCTCCACAGGAAACACCGGGGAGCTGTTTTTT.

There are a few counts of this clone. This rearrangement joins TRBV7-9 to TRBJ2-5, with TRBD1 as a possible D gene (5 bases). Looked up from germline, CDR1 is SEHNR and CDR2 is FQNEAQ (reference sequence). The CDR3 runs to 12 residues. Trimming left V 5 bases short and J 3 bases short, with 7 bases between. The CDR3 region is CASSPREETQYF. CDR3 nucleotides: TGTGCCAGCAGCCCCAGGGAAGAGACCCAGTACTTC.

This chain connects TRBV10-1 to TRBJ2-2, with 8 bases identical to TRBD2. The CDR3 is 15 residues long. Trimming at V came to 4 bases and at J to 3 bases, leaving 4 bases not matched to a gene. In germline, CDR1 is WNHNN, CDR2 SYGVQD (reference sequence). CDR3 protein: CASSGAGVDTGELFF. CDR3 DNA: TGCGCCAGCAGTGGAGCGGGAGTGGACACCGGGGAGCTGTTTTTT.

This sequence joins TRBV4-1 and TRBJ1-2; the D is unclear. CDR1 and CDR2 (germline): MGHRA, YSYEKL. The CDR3 consists of 16 residues. The germline V and J ends were trimmed by 0 bases and 2 bases, with 13 bases remaining between them. Written as DNA, the CDR3 is TGCGCCAGCAGCCAAGATGTTGACATGACAAACTATGGCTACACCTTC. Its translation is CASSQDVDMTNYGYTF.

The rearrangement links TRBV28 to TRBJ2-7, with TRBD1 matching 7 bases. The ends lost 8 bases at V and 6 bases at J; junction bases unmatched: 7. The germline V gene has CDR1 MDHEN and CDR2 SYDVKM. The CDR3 length is 12 residues. The CDR3 spells CASEGQTSEQYF. CDR3 DNA sequence: TGTGCCAGCGAGGGACAGACCTCCGAGCAGTACTTC.

The chain is built from TRBV14 and TRBJ2-2; D might be TRBD2 (6 bases). V was cut by 0 bases and J by 1 base, with 9 bases left in between. Germline CDR1 and CDR2: SGHDN and FVKESK. The CDR3 consists of 16 residues. The CDR3 region is CASSQEDGRNTGELFF. CDR3 DNA: TGTGCCAGCAGCCAAGAAGACGGGAGGAACACCGGGGAGCTGTTTTTT.

This clone is a singleton in its sample. The gene calls are TRBV18 and TRBJ1-1; D ambiguous. Trimming took 2 bases from V and 6 from J, leaving 13 bases between them. Germline V lookup: CDR1 KGHSH, CDR2 LQKENI. CDR3 length: 14 residues. CDR3 sequence reads: CASSPYPGLAEAFF. The CDR3 nucleotides read TGTGCCAGCTCACCATACCCCGGTCTCGCTGAAGCTTTCTTT.

This clone has just a few counts. This chain uses TRBV12-1 with TRBJ1-2; the table's D call of TRBD1 was not tested on the DNA. TRBV12-1 is reported as a pseudogene. This CDR3 has 16 residues. CDR3 coding DNA: TGTGCCAGCAGCTTTGCAGGACAGGGGGATCCCTATGGCTACACCTTC. Its translation is CASSFAGQGDPYGYTF.

The CDR3 bases are TGTGCCAGCAGCGTAAGTGTAACTAGCGTCTCCTACAATGAGCAGTTCTTC. Translation gives CASSVSVTSVSYNEQFF. The chain combines TRBV7-8 with TRBJ2-1; 7 bases fit TRBD2. The junction had 10 bases not matched to a gene; V was cut back by 5 bases and J by 0 bases. The CDR3 is 17 residues long. In germline, CDR1 is SGHVS, CDR2 FQNEAQ.

This clone was detected only a few times. The chain combines TRBV6-1 with TRBJ2-7, with D possibly TRBD1 on 5 matching bases. Germline loops: CDR1 MNHNS, CDR2 SASEGT. V lost 2 bases and J 2 bases, leaving 10 bases between the germline ends. This CDR3 comprises 14 residues. For the CDR3, the DNA is TGTGCCAGCAGTGAAACAGGTGCACCCTACGAGCAGTACTTC. Translation: CASSETGAPYEQYF.

Only a few counts were recorded for this clone. V is TRBV14 and J is TRBJ2-1; D gene uncertain. The CDR3 length is 16 residues. V was pared by 0 bases and J by 3 bases, with 12 bases between. Per germline, CDR1 SGHDN and CDR2 FVKESK. The CDR3 nucleotides are TGTGCCAGCAGCCAAGATTGGCAGGATCGCTACAATGAGCAGTTCTTC. Amino acid sequence: CASSQDWQDRYNEQFF.

The rearrangement joins TRBV5-8 to TRBJ2-7; D is unresolved. This CDR3 spans 16 amino acids. Germline CDR1 and CDR2: SGHTS and YDEGEE. Between the trimmed V and J ends, which lost 0 bases and 0 bases, there was a span of 13 bases. DNA for the CDR3: TGTGCCAGCAGCTTGGAGGCGACATATAGCTCCTACGAGCAGTACTTC. Translating gives CASSLEATYSSYEQYF.

This rearrangement joins TRBV6-5 to TRBJ2-5; a weak D match, TRBD2 (6 bases). Trimming removed 5 bases at V and 11 bases at J, with 24 bases between. The CDR3 extends over 15 amino acids. From germline, CDR1 is MNHEY and CDR2 SVGAGI. The CDR3 nucleotides read TGTGCCAGCAGTACCCTTTTAGCGGCCCACCTGGAGCAGTACTTC. Encoded protein: CASSTLLAAHLEQYF.

The chain carries TRBV4-1 and TRBJ2-1; possibly TRBD2 for D (6 bases). CDR1 and CDR2 from the germline V gene are MGHRA and YSYEKL. This CDR3 comprises 15 residues. V dropped 0 bases and J dropped 8 bases, with 14 bases sitting between them. The DNA for the CDR3 is TGCGCCAGCAGCCAAGAGTGGTGGGGGGATGATGAGCAGTTCTTC. This encodes CASSQEWWGDDEQFF.

The rearrangement joins TRBV28 to TRBJ2-4, with TRBD1 matching over 7 bases. The V gene's germline CDR1 is MDHEN and CDR2 SYDVKM. This CDR3 has 20 residues. The junction had 19 bases not matched to a gene; V was cut back by 5 bases and J by 0 bases. CDR3 coding DNA: TGTGCCAGCAGTACCTCGCCCGCGACGGCTCAGGGGGTAGCCAAAAACATTCAGTACTTC. Residues: CASSTSPATAQGVAKNIQYF.

The rearrangement uses TRBV29-1 and TRBJ2-1; 10 bases are shared with TRBD2. V lost 6 bases and J lost 6; bases outside the gene matches: 11. This CDR3 has 15 residues. Germline assignment: CDR1 SQVTM and CDR2 ANQGSEA. This CDR3 is CSVWGLAGAGNEQFF. The CDR3 region has the DNA TGCAGCGTCTGGGGGCTAGCGGGAGCCGGCAATGAGCAGTTCTTC.

V gene TRBV18 combines with J gene TRBJ1-5; 7 bases line up with TRBD1. The junction had 6 bases not matched to a gene; V was cut back by 4 bases and J by 6 bases. CDR1 and CDR2 (germline): KGHSH, LQKENI. The CDR3 is made up of 14 amino acids. The CDR3: CASSLDRVTQPQHF. CDR3 DNA: TGTGCCAGCTCACTCGACAGGGTAACTCAGCCCCAGCATTTT.

In this sample, this clone turned up a few times. CDR3 residues: CASSGARTSDNTGELFF. CDR3 DNA sequence: TGTGCCAGCAGTGGCGCCCGGACTAGCGACAACACCGGGGAGCTGTTTTTT. The V gene is TRBV6-1, the J gene TRBJ2-2; 9 nucleotides agree with TRBD2. CDR3 length equals 17 residues. Germline V gives CDR1 MNHNS, CDR2 SASEGT. Losses at the gene ends were 4 bases for V and 2 bases for J; bases not matched to a gene: 8.

The chain employs TRBV14 and TRBJ2-7; 8 bases line up with TRBD1. The CDR3 covers 14 residues. The V gene end was trimmed by 0 bases and the J gene end by 3 bases; junction bases not matched to a gene: 1. Germline V gene lookup returns CDR1 SGHDN and CDR2 FVKESK. The CDR3 DNA reads TGTGCCAGCAGCCAAGACAGGGGGCTCTACGAGCAGTACTTC. Translation: CASSQDRGLYEQYF.

The J gene is TRBJ2-3, the V gene TRBV6-5; 9 nucleotides align to TRBD1. J was trimmed by 6 bases and V by 6 bases; bases with no gene match: 7. Germline V gene lookup returns CDR1 MNHEY and CDR2 SVGAGI. The CDR3 is 14 residues long. The CDR3 loop reads CASSPGQGVDTQYF. The CDR3 DNA follows: TGTGCCAGCAGCCCGGGACAGGGAGTGGATACGCAGTATTTT.

This clone has just one count. The CDR3 protein is CASRHWDTRPISTDTQYF. The CDR3 DNA sequence: TGTGCCAGCAGGCATTGGGACACCCGACCCATAAGCACAGATACGCAGTATTTT. The chain joins TRBV27 to TRBJ2-3, with D possibly matching TRBD1 (6 bases). The germline gives CDR1 MNHEY, CDR2 SMNVEV (reference sequence). CDR3 length: 18 amino acids. The V end was cut by 6 bases, the J end by 0 bases, with 22 bases between.

This chain connects TRBV5-1 to TRBJ1-2, with D perhaps matching TRBD1 (6 bases). The CDR3 has 13 residues. Germline CDR1 SGHRS, CDR2 YFSETQ. V dropped 0 bases and J dropped 5 bases, with 8 bases sitting between them. CDR3 sequence: CASSLDREYGYTF. CDR3 bases: TGCGCCAGCAGCTTGGACAGGGAGTATGGCTACACCTTC.

The sample holds one count of this clone. The rearrangement joins TRBV27 to TRBJ1-3; tentatively, D is TRBD1 (6 bases). Trimming shortened V by 6 bases and J by 0 bases, and 6 bases separated the two germline ends. CDR3 size: 13 residues. Germline-derived CDR1 and CDR2 are MNHEY and SMNVEV (reference sequence). The CDR3, as DNA: TGTGCCAGCAGGGACAGCTCTGGAAACACCATATATTTT. This encodes CASRDSSGNTIYF.

This clone was picked up one time. This chain links TRBV5-4 with TRBJ1-6; 8 bases match TRBD1. Per germline, CDR1 SGHNT and CDR2 YYREEE (reference sequence). The CDR3 totals 16 residues. V lost 4 bases and J lost 7; bases outside the gene matches: 10. CDR3 nucleotides: TGTGCCAGCAGCCTTGGACAGGACAGGGAGAATTCACCCCTCCACTTT. Encoded protein: CASSLGQDRENSPLHF.